The source of this T cell receptor (beta chain) is a study of T cells in Graves' hyperthyroidism and ophthalmopathy. The V and J ends lost 5 bases and 3 bases respectively, with 11 bases between them. CDR3 length equals 13 residues. CDR1 SGHRS and CDR2 YFSETQ come from the germline V gene. Template material for amplifying TCR beta CDR3 regions consisted of RNA transcripts. During a first-round RT-PCR of the TCR CDR3, the HTBI primer set was used. TCRdb recomputed calls from the multiplex PCR reads with MiXCR, one row per CDR3 protein. This table holds hundreds of thousands of distinct CDR3 sequences, around 15% found once. At least ten counts were recorded for this clonotype.

The chain employs TRBV5-1 and TRBJ1-1; possibly TRBD1 for D (5 bases). This TCR derives from a woman in her forties with Graves' ophthalmopathy. The sequenced sample consisted of blood. CDR3 sequence: CASRLSGDTEAFF. CDR3 DNA sequence: TGCGCCAGCAGGTTGTCGGGGGACACTGAAGCTTTCTTT.